The rows below give T cell receptor beta chains drawn from one sample of a study of Ad26.COV2.S vaccination and SARS-CoV-2 variants. Measured with immunoSEQ multiplex PCR; TCRdb has only the in-frame clones, and not every one. This sample has about 350,000 clones, with around 83% found just once. The sample consisted of peripheral blood, taken in a trial of Ad26.COV2.S vaccine versus placebo. All receptors come from a person aged 18-65 years who received the Ad26.COV2.S COVID-19 vaccine or a placebo. Both conserved end residues are part of each CDR3. The D gene is left open where the match is weak. Rows give clone size only sometimes, using once, few, many, or a class for an expanded clone.

size,V,J,D,DNA,CDR3
once,TRBV6-5,TRBJ2-7,-,TGTGCCAGCAGTTACTCGATGTACAGAACCTCCTACGAGCAGTACTTC,CASSYSMYRTSYEQYF
-,TRBV12-3/TRBV12-4,TRBJ2-7,-,TGTGCCAGCAGCCGGACCGTATTGAGCGAGCAGTACTTC,CASSRTVLSEQYF
-,TRBV7-2,TRBJ1-2,TRBD1,TGTGCCAGCAGCGAGCATCGACAGGGATCTAACTATGGCTACACCTTC,CASSEHRQGSNYGYTF
-,TRBV7-9,TRBJ2-7,-,TGTGCCAGCAGCCCGGCAGGGGTAGCCTACGAGCAGTACTTC,CASSPAGVAYEQYF
few,TRBV4-1,TRBJ2-2,-,TGCGCCAGCAGCCAAGTGAGCAGGGGGAACACCGGGGAGCTGTTTTTT,CASSQVSRGNTGELFF
-,TRBV29-1,TRBJ1-5,-,TGCAGCGTGGTACAGGGACCGCTCGAAAGCGCCCAGCATTTT,CSVVQGPLESAQHF
-,TRBV23-1,TRBJ2-5,-,TGCGCCAGCAGTCCCGGACAGACCCAAGAGACCCAGTACTTC,CASSPGQTQETQYF
-,TRBV27,TRBJ2-1,TRBD1,TGTGCCAGCAGTTTAGGTACACAGGGGGCCGGGGTTGAGCAGTTCTTC,CASSLGTQGAGVEQFF
-,TRBV28,TRBJ1-2,TRBD1,TGTGCCAACGGACAGGGGGAAGGCTACACCTTC,CANGQGEGYTF
-,TRBV9,TRBJ2-3,TRBD2,TGTGCCAGCAGCGTCATCTCGAGCGGGGGCACAGATACGCAGTATTTT,CASSVISSGGTDTQYF
many,TRBV9,TRBJ2-7,-,TGTGCCAGCAGCGTAGCCCCTACCCCGGTGGGGGGCCGAGGCTACGAGCAGTACTTC,CASSVAPTPVGGRGYEQYF
once,TRBV5-6,TRBJ2-4,-,TGTGCCAGCAGCTCAGGGACCGACATTCAGTACTTC,CASSSGTDIQYF
-,TRBV19,TRBJ2-1,TRBD1,TGTGCCAGTAGTATGACATTACCGCACAGGGGCTCCTACAATGAGCAGTTCTTC,CASSMTLPHRGSYNEQFF
few,TRBV30,TRBJ1-4,-,TGTGCCTGGAGTGTACAAGGGAATGAAAAACTGTTTTTT,CAWSVQGNEKLFF
-,TRBV7-9,TRBJ2-3,-,TGTGCCAGCAGCCACCCAGACCCTAAAAGCGGGTATTTT,CASSHPDPKSGYF
-,TRBV27,TRBJ2-1,TRBD2,TGTGCCAGCAGTTCCGGGACTAGCGGGAGGTACTACAATGAGCAGTTCTTC,CASSSGTSGRYYNEQFF
-,TRBV5-1,TRBJ2-5,-,TGCGCCAGCATGGTCCAAGAGACCCAGTACTTC,CASMVQETQYF
-,TRBV9,TRBJ2-2,-,TGTGCCAGCAGCTCAGGCCGCGTCGCGAACACCGGGGAGCTGTTTTTT,CASSSGRVANTGELFF
-,TRBV10-3,TRBJ2-7,-,TGTGCCATCAGTGAGTCGGAGGGGCCACAGAGCAAGAAGCAGTACTTC,CAISESEGPQSKKQYF
-,TRBV3-1/TRBV3-2,TRBJ2-2,-,TGTGCCAGCAGCCAAGATGGAGTAGCGGCCACCGGGGAGCTGTTTTTT,CASSQDGVAATGELFF
-,TRBV10-3,TRBJ2-3,TRBD2,TGTGCCATAAGACCGGGACTAGCGGGCCTTAGCACAGATACGCAGTATTTT,CAIRPGLAGLSTDTQYF
once,TRBV19,TRBJ1-5,-,TGTGCCAGTAGTCCCCCAACGGGGGGAAGCAATCAGCCCCAGCATTTT,CASSPPTGGSNQPQHF
-,TRBV9,TRBJ2-3,-,TGTGCCAGCAGCCCTCGACCTGACATAAACACAGATACGCAGTATTTT,CASSPRPDINTDTQYF
-,TRBV5-1,TRBJ1-1,-,TGCGCCAGCAGCTTGACGGCTTGGAACACTGAAGCTTTCTTT,CASSLTAWNTEAFF
-,TRBV5-6,TRBJ2-7,TRBD1,TGTGCCAGCAGCTTGGTGACAGGGGACGAGCAGTACTTC,CASSLVTGDEQYF
-,TRBV5-4,TRBJ2-1,TRBD2,TGTGCCAGCAGCCTAGAGCGGGAGGGGTACAATGAGCAGTTCTTC,CASSLEREGYNEQFF
-,TRBV30,TRBJ2-1,-,TGTGCCTGGAGTGTAATGAGACGGACTGTCCGAACCTACAATGAGCAGTTCTTC,CAWSVMRRTVRTYNEQFF
few,TRBV30,TRBJ1-6,-,TGTGCCTGGAACATGAACGGGATGAGATCACCCCTCCACTTT,CAWNMNGMRSPLHF
-,TRBV27,TRBJ2-3,-,TGTGCCAGCAGTTTTATGGGCCAGGGAATCACGCAGTATTTT,CASSFMGQGITQYF
-,TRBV5-4,TRBJ1-2,-,TGTGCCAGCAGCTCCCGACAGCAGTATGGCTACACCTTC,CASSSRQQYGYTF
-,TRBV3-1/TRBV3-2,TRBJ2-1,TRBD2,TGTGCCAGCAGGACGACTAGCGGGGGAAGGGAGCAGTTCTTC,CASRTTSGGREQFF
-,TRBV24-1,TRBJ2-7,-,TGTGCCACCAGTGATTTGCCTGATTACGAGCAGTACTTC,CATSDLPDYEQYF
-,TRBV6-2/TRBV6-3,TRBJ1-6,-,TGTGCCAGCAGTTACGAGGGAGGGAATCGGGGCAAGCTCTCCTATAATTCACCCCTCCACTTT,CASSYEGGNRGKLSYNSPLHF
-,TRBV7-9,TRBJ1-4,-,TGTGCCAGCAGTCCCACCTGGGGCGCAACTAATGAAAAACTGTTTTTT,CASSPTWGATNEKLFF
once,TRBV15,TRBJ1-4,-,TGTGCCACCAGCCCCGGACCGGGGCTTAATGAAAAACTGTTTTTT,CATSPGPGLNEKLFF
-,TRBV7-9,TRBJ2-5,TRBD2,TGTGCCAGCAGCTTAGGGGCGGGGGAAGAGACCCAGTACTTC,CASSLGAGEETQYF
-,TRBV5-5,TRBJ2-1,-,TGTGCCAGCAGCGCGGGACAACCGACGAGGCAGTTCTTC,CASSAGQPTRQFF
-,TRBV10-3,TRBJ1-5,-,TGTGCCATCAGTGAGTTGGACAATAATCAGCCCCAGCATTTT,CAISELDNNQPQHF
-,TRBV5-1,TRBJ1-4,-,TGCGCCAGCAGCTTGAAACTCGGGGGTCGTAATGAAAAACTGTTTTTT,CASSLKLGGRNEKLFF
-,TRBV15,TRBJ1-1,TRBD1,TGTGCCACCAGCAGAGGGGACAGGGATATGAACACTGAAGCTTTCTTT,CATSRGDRDMNTEAFF
-,TRBV24-1,TRBJ2-1,-,TGTGCCACCAGTGATTTGCAGGGCCGACAGGGAGGAAGAATCGATGAGCAGTTCTTC,CATSDLQGRQGGRIDEQFF
-,TRBV7-9,TRBJ1-5,-,TGTGCCAGCAGCTTAGGGGGTCCTCAGCCCCAGCATTTT,CASSLGGPQPQHF
-,TRBV6-5,TRBJ2-2,-,TGTGCCAGCAAGTTCCAGTCCGCGAACACCGGGGAGCTGTTTTTT,CASKFQSANTGELFF
once,TRBV27,TRBJ2-1,-,TGTGCCAGCAGTTTTGGGGGCTCCTACAATGAGCAGTTCTTC,CASSFGGSYNEQFF
-,TRBV27,TRBJ2-3,-,TGTGCCAGCAGTTCCGGACCCACAGATACGCAGTATTTT,CASSSGPTDTQYF
-,TRBV19,TRBJ2-4,-,TGTGCCAGTAGTATAGGGTGGAGAAGGAGAAACATTCAGTACTTC,CASSIGWRRRNIQYF
-,TRBV7-2,TRBJ2-1,TRBD2,TGTGCCAGCAGTTTAACCCCCACGGGAGGGCCGAACAATGAGCAGTTCTTC,CASSLTPTGGPNNEQFF